Described below is a single TCR beta chain sequence and its context. The sample originates from a study of blood T cell repertoires in COVID-19. Study-level information: Material from acute and convalescent COVID-19 was sourced from the United States, Italy and Spain. The analysed material was cDNA or gDNA that came from T cells, B-cell-depleted T cells, or PBMCs.

Original data processing: Researchers report that nucleated cell counts were estimated from reference gene primer amplification. The repertoire was sequenced with immunoSEQ multiplex PCR; TCRdb's copy has only in-frame clones and lacks some. V and J calls plus clone size are reproduced from that table; the DNA served to infer D and trimming. Seen here are 100,000 to 150,000 clones, 80% to 85% observed once, and the top ten hold 1.4% to 1.5%. Looked up from germline, CDR1 is SGHRS and CDR2 is YFSETQ. The V end lost 4 bases, the J end lost 1 base, and 15 bases lay between the germline ends. The CDR3 consists of 16 residues.

The receptor comes from a man between 60 and 75 years old with acute or convalescent COVID-19. The sequencing sample was made of peripheral blood. The chain links TRBV5-1 to TRBJ1-3; D is ambiguous. The CDR3 DNA reads TGCGCCAGCAGCCCGGGCCCGACGGGGTCTGGAAACACCATATATTTT. It specifies CASSPGPTGSGNTIYF.